A selection of T cell receptor beta chains follows, all from one sample in a study of blood T cell repertoires in COVID-19. The assay was immunoSEQ multiplex PCR, and TCRdb's table has in-frame clones only and misses some. The sample shows about 47,000 clones, around 90% of them seen only once. Input material: peripheral blood. The receptor source for this set is a man between 60 and 70 years old with active COVID-19. CDR3s include the opening cysteine and the closing phenylalanine or tryptophan. Each record gives: J gene, D gene, clone size, V gene, CDR3 DNA, CDR3 protein. A D gene is named only where the DNA matches it firmly. Clone size is given for some rows only: seen once, a few or many times, or a class if the clone is expanded.

J: TRBJ1-6; D: .; size: .; V: TRBV7-9; DNA: TGTGCCAGCAGCCCCGGACTTGATTCACCCCTCCACTTT; CDR3: CASSPGLDSPLHF
J: TRBJ1-1; D: .; size: once; V: TRBV6-5; DNA: TGTGCCAGCAGGCCCACTGCTCAAGCAGAAGCTTTCTTT; CDR3: CASRPTAQAEAFF
J: TRBJ1-2; D: TRBD1; size: .; V: TRBV7-2; DNA: TGTGCCAGCAGCTCAAGACAGGGAATAGAAGGCTACACCTTC; CDR3: CASSSRQGIEGYTF
J: TRBJ2-3; D: .; size: once; V: TRBV9; DNA: TGTGCCAGCAGCGTTACCCCTAGCCTTCGCACAGATACGCAGTATTTT; CDR3: CASSVTPSLRTDTQYF
J: TRBJ1-6; D: .; size: .; V: TRBV27; DNA: TGTGCCAGCAGTTTTATCCAGGGAGGTTCACCCCTCCACTTT; CDR3: CASSFIQGGSPLHF
J: TRBJ2-7; D: .; size: .; V: TRBV5-1; DNA: TGCGCCAGCAGCTCAACGGGAGCCCACTTCAGGGAGCAGTACTTC; CDR3: CASSSTGAHFREQYF
J: TRBJ2-3; D: TRBD1; size: .; V: TRBV27; DNA: TGTGCCAGCAGTCGCCGGGACAGGGGGACAGATACGCAGTATTTT; CDR3: CASSRRDRGTDTQYF
J: TRBJ1-6; D: .; size: .; V: TRBV6-5; DNA: TGTGCCAGCAGCCAGGGGTTACGCTCACCCCTCCACTTT; CDR3: CASSQGLRSPLHF
J: TRBJ1-1; D: TRBD1; size: .; V: TRBV3-1/TRBV3-2; DNA: TGTGCCAGCAGGCAAAGGGGACAGGGGGTCACTGAAGCTTTCTTT; CDR3: CASRQRGQGVTEAFF
J: TRBJ2-7; D: .; size: .; V: TRBV3-1/TRBV3-2; DNA: TGTGCCAGCAGCCAGGGGCTAACTTCCTACGAGCAGTACTTC; CDR3: CASSQGLTSYEQYF
J: TRBJ1-1; D: .; size: once; V: TRBV24-1; DNA: TGTGCCCCTGGCGGGGACACTGAAGCTTTCTTT; CDR3: CAPGGDTEAFF
J: TRBJ1-1; D: TRBD1; size: .; V: TRBV9; DNA: TGTGCCAGCAGCGCATCAAACAGGGGAAGGGCTGAAGCTTTCTTT; CDR3: CASSASNRGRAEAFF
J: TRBJ2-2; D: TRBD2; size: .; V: TRBV5-4; DNA: TGTGCCAGCAGCTTAGACCTAGCGGGAGGTACCGGGGAGCTGTTTTTT; CDR3: CASSLDLAGGTGELFF
J: TRBJ2-2; D: TRBD2; size: few; V: TRBV10-1; DNA: TGCGCCAACCCTAGCGGGACGACCGGGGAGCTGTTTTTT; CDR3: CANPSGTTGELFF
J: TRBJ1-3; D: .; size: .; V: TRBV13; DNA: TGTGCCAGCAGCTCAACTTCTTCGGGTGACACCATATATTTT; CDR3: CASSSTSSGDTIYF
J: TRBJ1-1; D: .; size: .; V: TRBV19; DNA: TGTGCCAGTAGTATAAATGGGGGGGAAGCTTTCTTT; CDR3: CASSINGGEAFF
J: TRBJ2-5; D: TRBD1; size: .; V: TRBV3-1/TRBV3-2; DNA: TGTGCCAGCAGCCAGAGGACAGGTGGCGAGGAGACCCAGTACTTC; CDR3: CASSQRTGGEETQYF
J: TRBJ2-3; D: .; size: .; V: TRBV27; DNA: TGTGCCAGCAGTTTAACGGTAACAGATACGCAGTATTTT; CDR3: CASSLTVTDTQYF
J: TRBJ2-5; D: TRBD1; size: .; V: TRBV11-2; DNA: TGTGCCAGCAGCTTAGGAACAGGGGTGCGAGAGACCCAGTACTTC; CDR3: CASSLGTGVRETQYF
J: TRBJ2-3; D: TRBD1; size: .; V: TRBV5-5; DNA: TGTGCCAGCAGTTCGGGACAGAACACAGATACGCAGTATTTT; CDR3: CASSSGQNTDTQYF
J: TRBJ2-2; D: .; size: .; V: TRBV7-2; DNA: TGTGCCAGCAGCTTGGACAGCCCCACCGGGGAGCTGTTTTTT; CDR3: CASSLDSPTGELFF
J: TRBJ1-6; D: TRBD1; size: medium-sized; V: TRBV2; DNA: TGTGCCAGCAAGGGGGCATTCAAGCCACCCCTCCACTTT; CDR3: CASKGAFKPPLHF
J: TRBJ2-3; D: TRBD2; size: .; V: TRBV4-1; DNA: TGCGCCAGCAGCCTAGCGGGAGCCAAAACAGATACGCAGTATTTT; CDR3: CASSLAGAKTDTQYF
J: TRBJ2-3; D: .; size: .; V: TRBV5-6; DNA: TGTGCCAGCAGCTTCCAGGCATCTAGCACAGATACGCAGTATTTT; CDR3: CASSFQASSTDTQYF
J: TRBJ1-2; D: TRBD1; size: .; V: TRBV5-4; DNA: TGTGCCAGCAGCCATGGAACAGGGGGTGACTATGGCTACACCTTC; CDR3: CASSHGTGGDYGYTF
J: TRBJ2-5; D: TRBD2; size: once; V: TRBV30; DNA: TGTGCCTGGAGTTGGGGGGGCCAAGAGACCCAGTACTTC; CDR3: CAWSWGGQETQYF
J: TRBJ1-5; D: .; size: .; V: TRBV4-3; DNA: TGCGCCAGCAGCCAAGATTTGGGGACTGGAAGCAATCAGCCCCAGCATTTT; CDR3: CASSQDLGTGSNQPQHF
J: TRBJ2-1; D: TRBD2; size: .; V: TRBV4-1; DNA: TGCGCCAGCAGCCTAGGTGGTAGCGGGGTCTCCTACAATGAGCAGTTCTTC; CDR3: CASSLGGSGVSYNEQFF
J: TRBJ2-3; D: .; size: .; V: TRBV27; DNA: TGTGCCAGCAGTCTCCTAGGCACAGATACGCAGTATTTT; CDR3: CASSLLGTDTQYF
J: TRBJ2-5; D: .; size: .; V: TRBV23-1; DNA: TGCGCCAGCAGTCAATCCGGAGCGCTTGAAGAGACCCAGTACTTC; CDR3: CASSQSGALEETQYF
J: TRBJ1-2; D: TRBD1; size: .; V: TRBV18; DNA: TGTGCCAGCTCACCCTCCGGGACAGGATATGGCTACACCTTC; CDR3: CASSPSGTGYGYTF
J: TRBJ2-4; D: TRBD2; size: .; V: TRBV30; DNA: TGTGCCTGGGCGCCGCTCCGGGTTGGGGGAGGGCCCACGTACTTC; CDR3: CAWAPLRVGGGPTYF
J: TRBJ2-3; D: .; size: .; V: TRBV28; DNA: TGTGCCAGCAGTTTCGGTTCTGATACGCAGTATTTT; CDR3: CASSFGSDTQYF
J: TRBJ1-3; D: .; size: .; V: TRBV14; DNA: TGTGCCAGCGGCAAAGGCTATTCTGGAAACACCATATATTTT; CDR3: CASGKGYSGNTIYF
J: TRBJ1-3; D: .; size: .; V: TRBV6-6; DNA: TGTGCCAGCAGTTACAGGCAGGGGTCTGGAAACACCATATATTTT; CDR3: CASSYRQGSGNTIYF
J: TRBJ2-3; D: TRBD2; size: .; V: TRBV6-5; DNA: TGTGCCAGCAGCCGGGGGGGTGCAGATACGCAGTATTTT; CDR3: CASSRGGADTQYF
J: TRBJ2-7; D: TRBD1; size: once; V: TRBV2; DNA: TGTGCCAGCACCTCGGACAGGGGCTACGAGCAGTACTTC; CDR3: CASTSDRGYEQYF
J: TRBJ2-7; D: TRBD2; size: .; V: TRBV30; DNA: TGTGCCTGGAGTGTACAAGGCGGGGGGGACTCCTACGAGCAGTACTTC; CDR3: CAWSVQGGGDSYEQYF
J: TRBJ2-2; D: .; size: .; V: TRBV19; DNA: TGTGCCAGTAGCCCGACTTTTAACACCGGGGAGCTGTTTTTT; CDR3: CASSPTFNTGELFF
J: TRBJ2-3; D: .; size: .; V: TRBV5-1; DNA: TGCGCCAGCAGCTTGGACAGGGCCACCACAGATACGCAGTATTTT; CDR3: CASSLDRATTDTQYF
J: TRBJ1-2; D: TRBD1; size: once; V: TRBV24-1; DNA: TGTGCCACCGCCCCCAGTGGACAGGGGGCGGTGGGTGGCTACACCTTC; CDR3: CATAPSGQGAVGGYTF
J: TRBJ2-7; D: TRBD2; size: few; V: TRBV5-1; DNA: TGCGCCAGCAGCTTGGGTTGGACTAGCGTGGACGAGCAGTACTTC; CDR3: CASSLGWTSVDEQYF
J: TRBJ1-4; D: .; size: once; V: TRBV6-5; DNA: TGTGCCAGCAGTTACTCGTCGGGGGGGAATGAAAAACTGTTTTTT; CDR3: CASSYSSGGNEKLFF
J: TRBJ2-3; D: .; size: .; V: TRBV20-1; DNA: TGCAGTGCTAGTTTAGGGGTAAGGCTCAGCACAGATACGCAGTATTTT; CDR3: CSASLGVRLSTDTQYF
J: TRBJ1-5; D: .; size: .; V: TRBV27; DNA: TGTGCCAGCAGTTTAGGTGCCGGTTCGAAGCCCCAGCATTTT; CDR3: CASSLGAGSKPQHF
J: TRBJ2-1; D: .; size: .; V: TRBV5-1; DNA: TGCGCCAGCAGCTTAGCCCCGAGCCCCAATGAGCAGTTCTTC; CDR3: CASSLAPSPNEQFF